This TCR beta chain emerged from a study of blood T cell repertoires in COVID-19. Overall study: Acute and convalescent COVID-19 specimens originated in the United States, Italy and Spain. From T cells, B-cell-depleted T cells, or PBMCs came the material, which was cDNA or gDNA.

The V gene end was trimmed by 3 bases and the J gene end by 7 bases; junction bases not matched to a gene: 9. CDR3 size: 15 residues. Germline V gene data show CDR1 as MGHRA and CDR2 as YSYEKL. Original analysis: How many nucleated cells were present was estimated from reference gene primer amplification. Profiled with immunoSEQ multiplex PCR; TCRdb holds only in-frame clones, not every one. From that table come the V and J calls and clone size; the DNA was used to work out D and trimming. The sample consists of fewer than 200,000 clones, under 90% of them appearing once. The sample consisted of peripheral blood. This sequence was found in a human donor in a cohort sampled during active COVID-19. The V and J genes are TRBV4-1 and TRBJ2-3, with 8 bases fitting TRBD2. CDR3: CASSHWGLGGYTQYF. The DNA of the CDR3 is TGCGCCAGCAGCCATTGGGGACTAGGCGGATATACGCAGTATTTT.